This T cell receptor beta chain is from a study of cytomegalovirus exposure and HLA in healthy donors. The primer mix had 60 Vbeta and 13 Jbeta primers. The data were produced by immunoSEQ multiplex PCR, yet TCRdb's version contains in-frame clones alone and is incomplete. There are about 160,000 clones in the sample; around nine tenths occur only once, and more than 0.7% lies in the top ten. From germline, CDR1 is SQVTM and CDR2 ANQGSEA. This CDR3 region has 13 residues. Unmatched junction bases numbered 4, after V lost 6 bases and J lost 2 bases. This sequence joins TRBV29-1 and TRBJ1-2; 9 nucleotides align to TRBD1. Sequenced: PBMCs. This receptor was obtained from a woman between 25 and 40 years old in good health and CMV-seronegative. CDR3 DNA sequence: TGCAGCGTCCGGGACAGGGAGAACTATGGCTACACCTTC. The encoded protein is CSVRDRENYGYTF. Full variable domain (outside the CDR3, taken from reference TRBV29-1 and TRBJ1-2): SAVISQKPSRDICQRGTSLTIQCQVDSQVTMMFWYRQQPGQSLTLIATANQGSEATYESGFVIDKFPISRPNLTFSTLTVSNMSPEDSSIYLCSVRDRENYGYTFGSGTRLTVV.